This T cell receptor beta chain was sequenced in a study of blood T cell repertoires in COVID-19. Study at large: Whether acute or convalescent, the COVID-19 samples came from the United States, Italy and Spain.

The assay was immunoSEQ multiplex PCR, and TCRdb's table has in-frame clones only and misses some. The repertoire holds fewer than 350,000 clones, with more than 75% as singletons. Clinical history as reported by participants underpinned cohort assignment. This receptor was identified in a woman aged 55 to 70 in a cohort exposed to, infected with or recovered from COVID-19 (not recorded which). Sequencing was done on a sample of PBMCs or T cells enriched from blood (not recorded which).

CDR3 protein: CASSPPRTGRTSGRAGEQFF. CDR3 DNA: TGTGCCAGCAGCCCCCCCCGGACAGGGAGGACTAGCGGGAGGGCGGGGGAGCAGTTCTTC. The chain is built from TRBV7-8 and TRBJ2-1, with TRBD2 matching 15 bases. CDR1 is SGHVS and CDR2 is FQNEAQ in the germline V gene. V shed 5 bases and J 10 bases; nucleotides not matched to a gene: 21. CDR3 length: 20 amino acids.